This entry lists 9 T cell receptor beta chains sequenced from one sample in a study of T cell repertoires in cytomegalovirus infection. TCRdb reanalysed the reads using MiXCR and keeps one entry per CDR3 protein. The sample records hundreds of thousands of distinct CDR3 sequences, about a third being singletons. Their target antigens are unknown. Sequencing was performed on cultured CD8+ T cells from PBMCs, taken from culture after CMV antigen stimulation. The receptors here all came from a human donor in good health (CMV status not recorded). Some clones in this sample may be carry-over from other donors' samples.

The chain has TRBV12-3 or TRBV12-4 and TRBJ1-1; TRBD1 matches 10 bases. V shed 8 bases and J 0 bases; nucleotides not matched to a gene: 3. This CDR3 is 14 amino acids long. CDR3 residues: CASGTGALNTEAFF. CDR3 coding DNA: TGTGCCAGCGGGACAGGGGCGCTGAACACTGAAGCTTTCTTT.

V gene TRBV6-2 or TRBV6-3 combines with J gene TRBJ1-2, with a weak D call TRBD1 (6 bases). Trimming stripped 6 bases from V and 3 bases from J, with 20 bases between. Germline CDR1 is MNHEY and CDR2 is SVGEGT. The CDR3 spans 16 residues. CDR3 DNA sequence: TGTGCCAGCAGCCTACTGGGGGACATCGGATACTATGGCTACACCTTC. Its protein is CASSLLGDIGYYGYTF.

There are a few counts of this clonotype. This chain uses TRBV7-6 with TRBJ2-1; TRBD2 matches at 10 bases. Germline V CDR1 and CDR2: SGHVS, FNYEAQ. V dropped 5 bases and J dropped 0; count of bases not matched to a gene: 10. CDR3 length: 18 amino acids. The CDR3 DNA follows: TGTGCCAGCAGCCTGAGGGCTAGCGGGGGCCGCTCCTACAATGAGCAGTTCTTC. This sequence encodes CASSLRASGGRSYNEQFF.

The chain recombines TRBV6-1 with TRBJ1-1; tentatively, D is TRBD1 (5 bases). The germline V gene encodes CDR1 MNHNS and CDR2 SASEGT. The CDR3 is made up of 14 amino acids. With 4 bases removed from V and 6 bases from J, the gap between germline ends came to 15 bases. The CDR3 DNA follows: TGTGCCAGCAGTGGTCCCCAGGGAATGGCTGAAGCTTTCTTT. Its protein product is CASSGPQGMAEAFF.

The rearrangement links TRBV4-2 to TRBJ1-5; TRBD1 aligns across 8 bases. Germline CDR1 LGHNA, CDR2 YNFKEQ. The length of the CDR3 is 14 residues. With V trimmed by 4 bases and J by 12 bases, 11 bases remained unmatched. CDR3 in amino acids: CASSPPGQATSQHF. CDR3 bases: TGTGCCAGCAGCCCTCCGGGACAGGCAACCAGCCAGCATTTT.

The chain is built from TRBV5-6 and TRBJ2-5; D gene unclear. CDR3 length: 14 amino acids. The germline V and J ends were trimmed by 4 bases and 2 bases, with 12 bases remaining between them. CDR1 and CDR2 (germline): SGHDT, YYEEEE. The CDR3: CASSVGTTQETQYF. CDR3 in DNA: TGTGCCAGCAGCGTAGGAACCACGCAAGAGACCCAGTACTTC. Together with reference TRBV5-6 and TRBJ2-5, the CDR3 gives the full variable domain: DAGVTQSPTHLIKTRGQQVTLRCSPKSGHDTVSWYQQALGQGPQFIFQYYEEEERQRGNFPDRFSGHQFPNYSSELNVNALLLGDSALYLCASSVGTTQETQYFGPGTRLLVL.

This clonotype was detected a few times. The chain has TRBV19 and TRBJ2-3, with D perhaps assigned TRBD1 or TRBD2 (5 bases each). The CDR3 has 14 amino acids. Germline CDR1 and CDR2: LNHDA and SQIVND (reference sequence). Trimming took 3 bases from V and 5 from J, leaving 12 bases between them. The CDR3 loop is CASSIGTAGDTQYF. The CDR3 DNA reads TGTGCCAGTAGTATCGGGACCGCAGGAGATACGCAGTATTTT.

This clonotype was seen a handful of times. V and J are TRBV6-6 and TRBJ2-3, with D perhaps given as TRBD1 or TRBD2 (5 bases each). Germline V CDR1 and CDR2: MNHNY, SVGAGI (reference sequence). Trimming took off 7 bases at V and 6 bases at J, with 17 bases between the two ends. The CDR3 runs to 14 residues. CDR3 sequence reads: CASTPQDFSDTQYF. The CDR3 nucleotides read TGTGCCAGCACCCCACAGGACTTCAGCGATACGCAGTATTTT.

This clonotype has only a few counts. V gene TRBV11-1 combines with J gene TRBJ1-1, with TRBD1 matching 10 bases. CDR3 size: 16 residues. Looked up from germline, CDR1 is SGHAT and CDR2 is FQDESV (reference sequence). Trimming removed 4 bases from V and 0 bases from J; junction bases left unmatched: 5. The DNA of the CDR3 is TGTGCCAGCAGCTCGGGACAGGGGCATATGAACACTGAAGCTTTCTTT. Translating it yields CASSSGQGHMNTEAFF.